The 26 T cell receptor beta chains below come from one sample, sequenced in a study of regulatory dendritic cells for organ transplantation. TCRdb's copy holds only in-frame clones and misses some; the assay was immunoSEQ multiplex PCR. The sample carries over 8,500 clones, over 70% recorded once. Which antigens these TCRs recognize remains unknown. CFSE-labeled sorted T cells met regulatory or mature dendritic cells for around five days. Sequencing was performed on memory CD4+ T cells from blood cultured with regulatory dendritic cells. Described subset: CD45RO+ memory T cells. All receptors derive from a human donor in good health.

V usage is TRBV19 and J usage is TRBJ2-1; 9 bases match TRBD2. The CDR3 sequence is 15 residues long. Germline V gene lookup returns CDR1 LNHDA and CDR2 SQIVND (reference sequence). V lost 8 bases to trimming and J lost 5 bases; unmatched junction nucleotides: 10. CDR3 residues: CASARSGGINNEQFF. The CDR3 DNA is TGTGCCAGTGCCCGGAGCGGGGGGATAAACAATGAGCAGTTCTTC.

V is TRBV2 and J is TRBJ2-5; 8 bases map to TRBD1. V gave up 6 bases and J gave up 1 base; unmatched junction bases: 10. The CDR3 consists of 16 residues. Germline-derived CDR1 and CDR2 are SNHLY and FYNNEI. CDR3 sequence reads: CASSRQGRILQETQYF. For the CDR3, the DNA is TGTGCCAGCAGCAGACAGGGGCGAATCCTCCAAGAGACCCAGTACTTC.

This clone was picked up a small number of times. This chain links TRBV18 with TRBJ1-5; D uncertain. The CDR3 has 14 residues. Germline assignment: CDR1 KGHSH and CDR2 LQKENI. The V and J ends lost 3 bases and 4 bases respectively, with 10 bases between them. The CDR3 loop is CASSPPSGNQPQHF. CDR3 coding DNA: TGTGCCAGCTCACCTCCCTCGGGGAATCAGCCCCAGCATTTT.

This clone has a handful of counts. V and J are TRBV5-1 and TRBJ2-7; 10 positions match TRBD1. J gave up 6 bases and V 0 bases, and 9 bases lay outside the gene matches. The CDR3 runs to 16 residues. Germline CDR1 and CDR2: SGHRS and YFSETQ. CDR3 in DNA: TGCGCCAGCAGCTTGGAGGTTTGGGACAGGGGAGGCGAGCAGTACTTC. This sequence encodes CASSLEVWDRGGEQYF.

The chain recombines TRBV4-1 with TRBJ2-7; D may be TRBD1 (6 bases). V was clipped by 1 base and J by 7 bases, with 8 bases between them. Germline lookup yields CDR1 MGHRA and CDR2 YSYEKL. This CDR3 is built from 12 residues. The CDR3 DNA sequence: TGCGCCAGCAGCCAAGGAGGGGGTGAGCAGTACTTC. Amino acids: CASSQGGGEQYF.

This clone was seen only a few times. The genes are TRBV21-1 and TRBJ2-3; the DNA was not compared with TRBD2, the D call given in the table. TRBV21-1 is termed a pseudogene. CDR3 size: 16 residues. CDR3 DNA sequence: TGTGCCAGCAGCACCCTAGCGGGGGCCGGGGCAGATACGCAGTATTTT. It specifies CASSTLAGAGADTQYF.

The CDR3 DNA reads as TGTGCCAGCGCCACAGGGTCTACGGAAAAACTGTTTTTT. Translating gives CASATGSTEKLFF. The genes are TRBV27 and TRBJ1-4; D is perhaps TRBD1 (6 bases). There are 13 residues in the CDR3. V dropped 8 bases and J dropped 8 bases, with 15 bases sitting between them. Germline loops: CDR1 MNHEY, CDR2 SMNVEV (reference sequence).

The chain recombines TRBV7-2 with TRBJ2-3; possibly TRBD2 for D (7 bases). Germline V gene sequence: CDR1 SGHTA, CDR2 FQGNSA. V lost 3 bases and J 4 bases, leaving 17 bases between the germline ends. This CDR3 contains 16 residues. DNA of the CDR3: TGTGCCAGCAGCTTCCGAGGGGGGGCCAGCGCAGATACGCAGTATTTT. Protein sequence: CASSFRGGASADTQYF.

This clone was recorded a few times. The genes are TRBV6-6 and TRBJ1-6, with D maybe TRBD1 (6 bases). This CDR3 region has 15 residues. The V gene's germline CDR1 is MNHNY and CDR2 SVGAGI (reference sequence). V dropped 6 bases and J dropped 4 bases, with 13 bases sitting between them. The CDR3 sequence is CASRKGGQYNSPLHF. CDR3 nucleotides: TGTGCCAGCAGGAAGGGCGGACAGTATAATTCACCCCTCCACTTT.

The chain employs TRBV11-2 and TRBJ1-1; D not resolved. V gave up 5 bases and J gave up 4 bases, with 11 bases separating them. The CDR3 has 13 amino acids. Germline CDR1 SGHAT, CDR2 FQNNGV. The CDR3 DNA reads TGTGCCAGCAGCCCTCAACGGGGCACTGAAGCTTTCTTT. It codes for CASSPQRGTEAFF.

V usage is TRBV9 and J usage is TRBJ2-1; TRBD2 matches at 7 bases. CDR3 length equals 15 residues. With 3 bases clipped from V and 7 bases from J, the junction kept 10 bases outside the gene matches. Germline CDR1 is SGDLS and CDR2 is YYNGEE. CDR3 in amino acids: CASSGEGGTWNEQFF. The CDR3 bases are TGTGCCAGCAGCGGGGAGGGAGGGACTTGGAATGAGCAGTTCTTC.

This clone has just one count. The J gene is TRBJ2-7, the V gene TRBV11-2; D perhaps matches TRBD2 (5 bases). Trimming removed 1 base from V and 0 bases from J, with 16 bases in between. Germline assignment: CDR1 SGHAT and CDR2 FQNNGV. This CDR3 is 17 amino acids long. The CDR3 reads CASSLGWGAMSSYEQYF. The DNA of the CDR3 is TGTGCCAGCAGCTTAGGGTGGGGAGCGATGAGCTCCTACGAGCAGTACTTC.

This clone has only a few counts. The chain carries TRBV6-6 and TRBJ1-6; 7 positions match TRBD1. The ends lost 10 bases at V and 6 bases at J; junction bases unmatched: 12. The CDR3 length is 15 residues. CDR1 is MNHNY and CDR2 is SVGAGI in the germline V gene (reference sequence). The CDR3 DNA follows: TGTGCCACCAGACAGGGCTCATCGGGTAATTCACCCCTCCACTTT. Protein sequence: CATRQGSSGNSPLHF.

The chain carries TRBV7-8 and TRBJ1-1; 11 bases map to TRBD1. V was clipped by 5 bases and J by 11 bases; unmatched bases: 16. CDR1 is SGHVS, CDR2 FQNEAQ, per germline. This CDR3 is 16 amino acids long. The CDR3 is CASSPRDRGALGRAFF. The CDR3 DNA follows: TGTGCCAGCAGCCCCCGGGACAGGGGGGCGCTGGGCCGGGCTTTCTTT. The whole variable domain, remainder taken from reference TRBV7-8 and TRBJ1-1, is GAGVSQSPRYKVAKRGQDVALRCDPISGHVSLFWYQQALGQGPEFLTYFQNEAQLDKSGLPSDRFFAERPEGSVSTLKIQRTQQEDSAVYLCASSPRDRGALGRAFFGQGTRLTVV.

The chain has TRBV5-1 and TRBJ1-6; 8 bases are a match to TRBD1. Germline loops: CDR1 SGHRS, CDR2 YFSETQ. This CDR3 spans 15 amino acids. With 1 base clipped from V and 8 bases from J, the junction kept 5 bases outside the gene matches. CDR3 sequence: CASSLKTGDDSPLHF. CDR3 sequence (DNA): TGCGCCAGCAGCTTGAAGACAGGGGATGATTCACCCCTCCACTTT.

This clone was detected only a few times. The rearrangement uses TRBV5-4 and TRBJ2-2; 10 bases are a match to TRBD2. The CDR3 consists of 16 residues. The germline gives CDR1 SGHNT, CDR2 YYREEE (reference sequence). The V and J ends lost 4 bases and 0 bases, in that order; junction bases with no gene match: 3. The DNA of the CDR3 is TGTGCCAGCAGCCCCGGACTAGCGGCGAACACCGGGGAGCTGTTTTTT. Translated: CASSPGLAANTGELFF.

This chain joins TRBV7-8 and TRBJ1-2; D is uncertain. V lost 3 bases and J 0 bases, leaving 5 bases between the germline ends. CDR3 length: 13 residues. From germline, CDR1 is SGHVS and CDR2 FQNEAQ. The CDR3 here is CASSFNSNYGYTF. For the CDR3, the DNA is TGTGCCAGCAGCTTCAACTCTAACTATGGCTACACCTTC.

This chain uses TRBV7-7 with TRBJ2-1; a weak D match, TRBD1 (6 bases). Germline CDR1 and CDR2: SSHAT and FNYEAQ (reference sequence). Trimming stripped 5 bases from V and 5 bases from J, with 10 bases between. The CDR3 consists of 13 residues. CDR3 coding DNA: TGTGCCAGCAGCCAGGACAGAAACAATGAGCAGTTCTTC. It encodes CASSQDRNNEQFF. Looking up the rest from reference TRBV7-7 and TRBJ2-1 gives the full variable domain: GAGVSQSPRYKVTKRGQDVTLRCDPISSHATLYWYQQALGQGPEFLTYFNYEAQPDKSGLPSDRFSAERPEGSISTLTIQRTEQRDSAMYRCASSQDRNNEQFFGPGTRLTVL.

In its sample, this clone was seen once. This sequence joins TRBV6-4 and TRBJ2-3; 8 nucleotides agree with TRBD2. V lost 7 bases, J lost 3 bases, and 9 bases stayed unmatched. CDR3 size: 15 residues. Germline CDR1 reads MRHNA; CDR2 reads SNTAGT. The CDR3 spells CASTKLAEETDTQYF. The CDR3, as DNA: TGTGCCAGCACTAAACTAGCGGAGGAAACAGATACGCAGTATTTT.

The chain carries TRBV10-3 and TRBJ2-3; 10 bases match TRBD2. V lost 11 bases, J lost 1 base, and 6 bases stayed unmatched. CDR3 size: 14 residues. Per germline, CDR1 ENHRY and CDR2 SYGVKD. DNA of the CDR3: TGTGCCTCCATAGCGGGGGGACGCACAGATACGCAGTATTTT. This gives the protein CASIAGGRTDTQYF.

CDR3 DNA sequence: TGTGCCAGCGCCCGGGAGGGTTTCGAGACCCAGTACTTC. It specifies CASAREGFETQYF. This sequence joins TRBV11-3 and TRBJ2-5; 8 bases line up with TRBD2. This CDR3 has 13 amino acids. V dropped 8 bases and J dropped 5; count of bases not matched to a gene: 7. CDR1 SGHNT and CDR2 YENEEA come from the germline V gene.

The gene calls are TRBV12-5 and TRBJ2-2; a possible D gene is TRBD1 (5 bases). CDR3 length: 16 amino acids. Germline CDR1 and CDR2: LGHNT and FRNRAP. The V end was cut by 5 bases, the J end by 0 bases, with 13 bases between. CDR3 region: CASGLRQLANTGELFF. The CDR3 nucleotides are TGTGCTAGTGGTCTCAGACAGCTAGCGAACACCGGGGAGCTGTTTTTT.

V gene TRBV5-1 combines with J gene TRBJ1-2; 10 bases are a match to TRBD1. The CDR3 has 17 residues. The germline gives CDR1 SGHRS, CDR2 YFSETQ. With 4 bases clipped from V and 0 bases from J, the junction kept 9 bases outside the gene matches. The CDR3 nucleotides read TGCGCCAGCAGCATGACCGGGACAGGGGAAGCTAACTATGGCTACACCTTC. This codes for CASSMTGTGEANYGYTF. The full variable domain, with the rest looked up from reference TRBV5-1 and TRBJ1-2, is KAGVTQTPRYLIKTRGQQVTLSCSPISGHRSVSWYQQTPGQGLQFLFEYFSETQRNKGNFPGRFSGRQFSNSRSEMNVSTLELGDSALYLCASSMTGTGEANYGYTFGSGTRLTVV.

This clone appeared once. CDR3 DNA: TGTGCCAGCTCTCTACGACAGGGGGGAAACTATGGCTACACCTTC. This translates into CASSLRQGGNYGYTF. V is TRBV27 and J is TRBJ1-2; TRBD1 aligns across 9 bases. Trimming took 8 bases from V and 2 from J; bases not matched to a gene: 9. CDR1 MNHEY and CDR2 SMNVEV come from the germline V gene (reference sequence). The CDR3 is made up of 15 amino acids.

The chain links TRBV9 to TRBJ2-3, with D possibly being TRBD2 (6 bases). With 3 bases removed from V and 6 bases from J, the gap between germline ends came to 20 bases. Germline CDR1 and CDR2: SGDLS and YYNGEE. This CDR3 has 16 amino acids. The CDR3 DNA is TGTGCCAGCAGCGCCTTCCGGGGCCAACGGGGGGATACGCAGTATTTT. Amino acids: CASSAFRGQRGDTQYF.

By frequency in the sample, this clone is medium-sized. The chain combines TRBV12-5 with TRBJ2-7; D is possibly TRBD1 (6 bases). The CDR3 is 14 amino acids. Germline CDR1 is LGHNT and CDR2 is FRNRAP. Trimming stripped 0 bases from V and 7 bases from J, with 13 bases between. The CDR3 spells CASGLVLEGGEQYF. For the CDR3, the DNA is TGTGCTAGTGGTTTGGTACTTGAAGGGGGAGAGCAGTACTTC.